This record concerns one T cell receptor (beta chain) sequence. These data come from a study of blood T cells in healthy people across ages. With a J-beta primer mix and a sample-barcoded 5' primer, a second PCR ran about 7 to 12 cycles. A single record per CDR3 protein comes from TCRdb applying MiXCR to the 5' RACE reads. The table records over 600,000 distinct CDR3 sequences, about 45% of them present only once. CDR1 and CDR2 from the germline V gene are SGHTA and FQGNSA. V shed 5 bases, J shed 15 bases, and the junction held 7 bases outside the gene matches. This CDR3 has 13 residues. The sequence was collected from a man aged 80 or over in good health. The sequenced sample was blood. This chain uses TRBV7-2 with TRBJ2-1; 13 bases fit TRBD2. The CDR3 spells CASSAGLAGALFF. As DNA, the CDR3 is TGTGCCAGCAGCGCCGGACTAGCGGGAGCTCTGTTCTTC.